Only a few counts were recorded for the clone carrying this T cell receptor (beta chain). Its antigen is unknown. The data belong to a study of beta chain features in type 1 diabetes. Study-wide results and limits: Overrepresentation of cells with high TCR expression could result from cDNA sequencing. Type 1 diabetes patients had moderately but significantly shorter TCRB CDR3s in all four CD4+ subsets.

It was via CD45RO/CCR7/CD25/CD127/CD95/CD27 that CD4+ naive, central memory, regulatory and stem cell-like memory cells were sorted. Expressed TCRB transcripts were sequenced because the isolated RNA had all been reverse transcribed beforehand. Data came from immunoSEQ multiplex PCR; TCRdb stores just in-frame clones and leaves some out. This sample has 120,000 to 150,000 clones; about 13% occur once, and the top ten carry roughly 1.3%. V dropped 2 bases and J dropped 0 bases, with 8 bases sitting between them. This CDR3 has 15 amino acids. The V gene's germline CDR1 is ENHRY and CDR2 SYGVKD. The material sequenced was central memory CD4+ T cells from blood. The chain recombines TRBV10-3 with TRBJ1-3, with D perhaps matching TRBD1 (5 bases). The receptor was isolated from a man between 18 and 29 years old with type 1 diabetes. Here the CDR3 reads CAISEGDYSGNTIYF. CDR3 coding DNA: TGTGCCATCAGTGAGGGGGACTACTCTGGAAACACCATATATTTT.